This TCR beta chain was identified in a study of blood T cell repertoires in COVID-19 (dated by TCRdb to 2019 to 2021). As for the study more broadly: Samples from collaborators originated in the United States, Italy and Spain and spanned both the acute and convalescent phases of COVID-19. Where available, HLA class I and class II types were taken from metadata supplied by the sample provider and were not determined by assay-based typing. The material from the prospective study consisted of cDNA or gDNA derived from T cells, B-cell-depleted T cells, or PBMCs. Sample metadata almost always included a de-identified subject ID, COVID-19 status, age in years and sex. The samples were drawn from two sources: the first 160 participants of the ongoing ImmuneRACE study, and 1,200 or so subjects contributed by 6 global collaborators. The dataset comprised deeply sampled blood TCRbeta repertoires from subjects exposed to, actively infected with, or recovered from COVID-19. The repertoires were made available in a free public database intended to serve as a resource for research on the immune response to SARS-CoV-2.

Remarks on this clone: Its antigen target is currently unknown. No base qualities exist here, and no much larger clone lies one base off it.

V loses 0 bases of germline sequence and J loses 0 bases, and the interval between the two ends is 15 bases. The cysteine opens and the phenylalanine closes a CDR3 of 17 amino acids. CDR3 DNA only is kept here, 51 bases in frame from base 1. According to the germline V gene (reference sequence), CDR1 reads LGHDT and CDR2 reads YNNKEL. The study at large found these results: The amount of clinical and demographic metadata varied by source and participant and was provided uncurated.

The immunoSEQ Assay, a bias-controlled multiplex PCR, was used to amplify TCRbeta CDR3 regions from genomic DNA. As for the original processing: The number of nucleated cells in each sample was estimated from the amplification of reference gene primers within the assay. Sequence reads were collapsed and filtered to measure the absolute abundance of every unique TCRbeta CDR3 rearrangement. For each sample, productive Simpson clonality was calculated as the square root of Simpson's diversity index across productive rearrangements. TCRdb took this table from immuneACCESS and kept in-frame rearrangements with V and J called. Such tables lack part of the clones; where checked against another copy, unresolved V genes explain under half of the gap, and the rest is unexplained. The V and J calls and the clone size are those of that table, but D and trimming were determined from the DNA. For this sample the table gives fewer than 250,000 clones, of which more than 70% were detected only once. The top ten hold roughly 2.9% of the sample.

Each collaborating institution followed its own protocols to collect whole blood in K2EDTA tubes. For TCRbeta analysis, collaborator samples were shipped as frozen whole blood, as isolated PBMCs, or as DNA extracted from either sample type. This chain is built from TRBV3-1 (or the pseudogene TRBV3-2) and TRBJ2-7; the D segment could be TRBD2, given 5 matching bases. This TCR came from a man over 45 with active or convalescent COVID-19. Source material: peripheral blood. The CDR3 region: CASSQDGPSPSSYEQYF. The DNA sequence is as follows: TGTGCCAGCAGCCAAGACGGTCCTAGCCCTAGCTCCTACGAGCAGTACTTC.